The entry below describes one T cell receptor beta chain. Its antigen is unidentified. The V end lost 2 bases, the J end lost 3 bases, and 14 bases lay between the germline ends. CDR3 length: 16 residues. Germline V lookup: CDR1 MGHRA, CDR2 YSYEKL. Assay used: immunoSEQ multiplex PCR; TCRdb lists only in-frame clones, some missing. The repertoire includes roughly 60,000 clones, about 91% of them detected once, and 1.3% sits in the top ten. The approximately 120-subject validation cohort, separate from the 666-subject first cohort, included the donors. The data were obtained in a study of cytomegalovirus exposure and HLA in healthy donors. Study overall: The roughly 130 validation repertoires, a later analysis reported, used the same platform as the 650 to 800 repertoires from the first cohort. Overall study results and limits: For most TCR sequences rarity was the rule, although some public TCRs occurred in many donors.

The source of this sequence is a woman younger than 35 in good health and CMV-seronegative. This chain uses TRBV4-1 with TRBJ1-3; D may be TRBD1 (6 bases). Sequencing was performed on PBMCs. CDR3 in amino acids: CASSQQGLFVGNTIYF. The CDR3 nucleotides read TGCGCCAGCAGCCAACAGGGGTTATTCGTTGGAAACACCATATATTTT.